A selection of T cell receptor beta chains follows, all from one sample in a study of shared clonotypes between healthy human individuals. Only in-frame clones appear in the TCRdb table, and some are missing; sequencing was by immunoSEQ multiplex PCR. The sample gives about half a million clones, approximately 80% of which show up once; more than 10% is in the top ten. The sequencing sample was made of PBMCs. These receptors came from a woman in her forties in good health. Some clones in this sample may be carry-over from other donors' samples. Each CDR3 is given with its conserved first and last residue. Some rows have no size entry. The others give once, few or many, or a class for an expanded clone.

v_call | clone_size | cdr3_aa
TRBV28 | . | CATTSGTDTQYF
TRBV27 | few | CASSSPSRLAGDEQFF
TRBV7-2 | . | CASSLGGPGVGYTF
TRBV4-2 | . | CASSPRTSGITDTQYF
TRBV7-6 | . | CASALDQNTEAFF
TRBV11-2 | . | CASSLEGGGPGANVLTF
TRBV6-4 | . | CASSATLAGGPNNEQFF
TRBV28 | few | CASSFRGLAKNIQYF
TRBV19 | . | CASNSGPLIAGELFF
TRBV7-9 | many | CASSSRSGLPNEQFF
TRBV5-1 | once | CASSLEAGGPSYNEQFF
TRBV6-5 | . | CASHWGGEGTGELFF
TRBV5-6 | . | CASSLWGLAGEQYF
TRBV7-2 | . | CASSLDGDQQFF